These 18 T cell receptor beta chains were all obtained from the same sample, sequenced in a study of T cell changes during pregnancy in multiple sclerosis (dated 2019 in TCRdb). Receptors were amplified or captured by the immunoSEQ multiplex PCR assay. Sourced from immuneACCESS, this table was stored by TCRdb with only in-frame sequences that have V and J called. A share of the clones is absent; for the studies checked, an unresolved V gene accounts for under half, and the remainder has no known explanation. This sample gives approximately 38,000 clones in total; roughly 91% of them show up just once. The ten largest make up under 6.5% of the sample. Source: CD8+ T cells from peripheral blood mononuclear cells, taken in the second trimester of pregnancy. The receptors stem from a female donor with multiple sclerosis, enrolled in a pregnancy study.

The genes are TRBV19 and TRBJ1-1, with a possible D match to TRBD1 (6 bases). The CDR3 extends over 13 amino acids. Looked up from germline, CDR1 is LNHDA and CDR2 is SQIVND (reference sequence). V lost 9 bases and J 10 bases, leaving 21 bases between the germline ends. The CDR3 nucleotides read TGTGCCAGCCAGGGGATCCCACCGATTGGAGCTTTCTTT. Translation: CASQGIPPIGAFF.

The chain's CDR3 is CASSYSGGTEAFF. For the CDR3, the DNA is TGTGCCAGCAGTTATTCAGGGGGAACTGAAGCTTTCTTT. The chain links TRBV27 to TRBJ1-1; 7 bases fit TRBD1. This CDR3 comprises 13 residues. The V gene end was trimmed by 4 bases and the J gene end by 5 bases; junction bases not matched to a gene: 4. Germline CDR1 MNHEY, CDR2 SMNVEV (reference sequence).

J is TRBJ2-3 and V is TRBV10-2, with D unclear. Germline V gene data show CDR1 as WSHSY and CDR2 as SAAADI. The V gene lost 5 bases and the J gene lost 4 bases, with 10 bases spanning the gap. This CDR3 is built from 13 residues. For the CDR3, the DNA is TGCGCCAGCAGTCGTTATTATGCAGATACGCAGTATTTT. This translates into CASSRYYADTQYF.

V is TRBV5-4 and J is TRBJ2-7; 7 nucleotides align to TRBD2. This CDR3 region has 14 residues. Germline CDR1 SGHNT, CDR2 YYREEE (reference sequence). V trimming: 2 bases; J trimming: 3 bases; junction bases outside the gene matches: 5. The CDR3, as DNA: TGTGCCAGCAGCTTAGCGGGAAGTTACTACGAGCAGTACTTC. It yields the protein CASSLAGSYYEQYF. The whole variable domain, filled in from reference TRBV5-4 and TRBJ2-7, reads ETGVTQSPTHLIKTRGQQVTLRCSSQSGHNTVSWYQQALGQGPQFIFQYYREEENGRGNFPPRFSGLQFPNYSSELNVNALELDDSALYLCASSLAGSYYEQYFGPGTRLTVT.

A single count supports this clone. The CDR3 region is CASSINPTGGVNQPQHF. In nucleotides, the CDR3 is TGTGCCAGTAGTATTAACCCGACAGGGGGCGTCAATCAGCCCCAGCATTTT. This sequence joins TRBV19 and TRBJ1-5; TRBD1 matches 10 bases. The CDR3 length is 17 residues. CDR1 and CDR2 from the germline V gene are LNHDA and SQIVND (reference sequence). After removal of 3 bases from V and 3 bases from J, the junction contained 8 bases not matched to a gene.

The rearrangement uses TRBV6-1 and TRBJ2-1, with TRBD2 matching over 7 bases. This CDR3 comprises 14 residues. Germline values: CDR1 MNHNS, CDR2 SASEGT. V dropped 9 bases and J dropped 5; count of bases not matched to a gene: 10. The chain's CDR3 is CASTPLATNNEQFF. In DNA form, the CDR3 reads TGTGCCAGTACCCCACTAGCGACAAACAATGAGCAGTTCTTC.

This sequence joins TRBV7-2 and TRBJ2-3; 8 bases line up with TRBD2. CDR3 length: 15 residues. V trimming: 5 bases; J trimming: 1 base; junction bases outside the gene matches: 5. The germline CDR1 and CDR2 sequences are SGHTA and FQGNSA. The CDR3 DNA follows: TGTGCCAGCAGCCCCCTGACTAGCGGCACAGATACGCAGTATTTT. Protein product: CASSPLTSGTDTQYF.

The chain is built from TRBV5-4 and TRBJ2-7; TRBD2 is a possible D gene (5 bases). This CDR3 contains 14 residues. Looked up from germline, CDR1 is SGHNT and CDR2 is YYREEE (reference sequence). V dropped 4 bases and J dropped 0 bases, with 11 bases sitting between them. The CDR3 region has the DNA TGTGCCAGCAGCGACCCTGGGAGCTCCTACGAGCAGTACTTC. Protein: CASSDPGSSYEQYF.

This chain joins TRBV2 and TRBJ2-7; 10 bases map to TRBD2. This CDR3 comprises 15 residues. J was trimmed by 0 bases and V by 11 bases; bases with no gene match: 10. CDR1 and CDR2 from the germline V gene are SNHLY and FYNNEI. CDR3 sequence reads: CASHTSGAFSYEQYF. The CDR3 nucleotides read TGTGCCTCCCACACTAGCGGGGCTTTCTCCTACGAGCAGTACTTC.

Written as DNA, the CDR3 is TGTGCCAGCACGGGCGGGAGTACAGATACGCAGTATTTT. It yields the protein CASTGGSTDTQYF. V usage is TRBV9 and J usage is TRBJ2-3, with 7 bases lining up with TRBD2. CDR1 and CDR2 (germline): SGDLS, YYNGEE. With 6 bases clipped from V and 3 bases from J, the junction kept 4 bases outside the gene matches. The CDR3 has 13 amino acids. Together with reference TRBV9 and TRBJ2-3, the CDR3 gives the full variable domain: DSGVTQTPKHLITATGQRVTLRCSPRSGDLSVYWYQQSLDQGLQFLIQYYNGEERAKGNILERFSAQQFPDLHSELNLSSLELGDSALYFCASTGGSTDTQYFGPGTRLTVL.

The V call is TRBV6-1, the J call TRBJ2-7; 7 bases match TRBD1. Germline V lookup: CDR1 MNHNS, CDR2 SASEGT. V shed 4 bases, J shed 2 bases, and the junction held 8 bases outside the gene matches. The CDR3 loop spans 15 amino acids. As DNA, the CDR3 is TGTGCCAGCAGTGTACAGGGGTCGGAGACCTACGAGCAGTACTTC. It yields the protein CASSVQGSETYEQYF.

This chain connects TRBV11-2 to TRBJ2-7; the D gene is possibly TRBD1 (6 bases). Germline values: CDR1 SGHAT, CDR2 FQNNGV. V dropped 2 bases and J dropped 0 bases, with 8 bases sitting between them. The CDR3 extends over 14 amino acids. This chain's CDR3 is CASSLRQDSYEQYF. The CDR3 DNA is TGTGCCAGCAGCTTACGACAGGACTCCTACGAGCAGTACTTC.

This clone was seen once. The chain combines TRBV29-1 with TRBJ2-7; 8 positions match TRBD1. The CDR3 extends over 13 amino acids. V trimming: 3 bases; J trimming: 3 bases; junction bases outside the gene matches: 4. Germline loops: CDR1 SQVTM, CDR2 ANQGSEA. The CDR3 loop is CSVERTGNYEQYF. In nucleotides, the CDR3 is TGCAGCGTTGAGAGGACAGGGAACTACGAGCAGTACTTC.

The J gene is TRBJ1-2, the V gene TRBV10-3; perhaps TRBD1 as D (5 bases). There are 12 residues in the CDR3. The germline V gene has CDR1 ENHRY and CDR2 SYGVKD. V lost 7 bases to trimming and J lost 10 bases, with 16 bases between them. The CDR3 region is CAITYPSGHYTF. In nucleotides, the CDR3 is TGTGCCATCACCTACCCCAGTGGACACTACACCTTC.

The chain recombines TRBV9 with TRBJ1-2, with a possible D match to TRBD1 (5 bases). The V gene lost 2 bases and the J gene lost 5 bases, with 7 bases spanning the gap. Germline CDR1 is SGDLS and CDR2 is YYNGEE. This CDR3 has 12 residues. The CDR3 sequence: CASSVQGYGYTF. The CDR3 DNA sequence: TGTGCCAGCAGCGTCCAGGGTTATGGCTACACCTTC.

The V and J genes are TRBV6-1 and TRBJ1-4; TRBD1 is a possible D gene (6 bases). The CDR3 runs 15 residues. With 6 bases removed from V and 6 bases from J, the gap between germline ends came to 17 bases. Germline loops: CDR1 MNHNS, CDR2 SASEGT. The CDR3 nucleotides are TGTGCCAGCAGCGGAGAGCAGGGGATATATGAAAAACTGTTTTTT. Residues: CASSGEQGIYEKLFF.

The CDR3 sequence: CASRHGDRLNTEAFF. In nucleotides, the CDR3 is TGTGCCAGTCGCCATGGGGACAGGTTGAACACTGAAGCTTTCTTT. This chain uses TRBV28 with TRBJ1-1, with TRBD1 matching 8 bases. The CDR3 has 15 amino acids. Germline V lookup: CDR1 MDHEN, CDR2 SYDVKM. Trimming cost V 9 bases and J 0 bases; bases outside gene matches: 9.

The chain carries TRBV7-8 and TRBJ1-1, with 7 bases aligning to TRBD1. J gave up 4 bases and V 1 base, and 6 bases lay outside the gene matches. This CDR3 is 15 amino acids long. CDR1 and CDR2 from the germline V gene are SGHVS and FQNEAQ. CDR3: CASSLDRQGRTEAFF. The CDR3 bases are TGTGCCAGCAGCTTAGACCGACAGGGTCGCACTGAAGCTTTCTTT.